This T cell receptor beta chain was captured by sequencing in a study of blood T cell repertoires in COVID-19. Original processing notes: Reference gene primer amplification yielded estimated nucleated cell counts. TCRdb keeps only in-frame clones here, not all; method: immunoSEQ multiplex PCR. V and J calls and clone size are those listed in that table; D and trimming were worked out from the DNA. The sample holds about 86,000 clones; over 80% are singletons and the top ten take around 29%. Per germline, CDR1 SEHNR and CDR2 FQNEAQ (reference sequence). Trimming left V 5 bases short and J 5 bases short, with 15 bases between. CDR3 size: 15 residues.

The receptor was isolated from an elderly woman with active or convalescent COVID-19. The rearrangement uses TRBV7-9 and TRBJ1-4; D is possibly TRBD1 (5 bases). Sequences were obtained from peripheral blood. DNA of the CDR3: TGTGCCAGCAGCCGATTCGGGGGGGAGAATGAAAAACTGTTTTTT. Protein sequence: CASSRFGGENEKLFF.